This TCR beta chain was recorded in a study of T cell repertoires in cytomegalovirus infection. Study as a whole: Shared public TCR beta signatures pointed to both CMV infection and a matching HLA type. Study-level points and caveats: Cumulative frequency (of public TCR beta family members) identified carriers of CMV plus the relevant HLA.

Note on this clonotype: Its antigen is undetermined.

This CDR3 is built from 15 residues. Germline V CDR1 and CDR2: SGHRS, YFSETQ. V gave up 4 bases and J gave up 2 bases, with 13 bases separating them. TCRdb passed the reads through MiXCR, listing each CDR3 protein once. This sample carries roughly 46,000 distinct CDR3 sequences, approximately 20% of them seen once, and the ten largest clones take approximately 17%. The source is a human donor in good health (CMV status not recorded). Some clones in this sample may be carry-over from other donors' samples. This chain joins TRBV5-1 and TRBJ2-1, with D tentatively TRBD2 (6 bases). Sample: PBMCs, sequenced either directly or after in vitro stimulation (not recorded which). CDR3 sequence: CASSDGTGPYNEQFF. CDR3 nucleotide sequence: TGCGCCAGCAGCGACGGGACTGGCCCCTACAATGAGCAGTTCTTC.